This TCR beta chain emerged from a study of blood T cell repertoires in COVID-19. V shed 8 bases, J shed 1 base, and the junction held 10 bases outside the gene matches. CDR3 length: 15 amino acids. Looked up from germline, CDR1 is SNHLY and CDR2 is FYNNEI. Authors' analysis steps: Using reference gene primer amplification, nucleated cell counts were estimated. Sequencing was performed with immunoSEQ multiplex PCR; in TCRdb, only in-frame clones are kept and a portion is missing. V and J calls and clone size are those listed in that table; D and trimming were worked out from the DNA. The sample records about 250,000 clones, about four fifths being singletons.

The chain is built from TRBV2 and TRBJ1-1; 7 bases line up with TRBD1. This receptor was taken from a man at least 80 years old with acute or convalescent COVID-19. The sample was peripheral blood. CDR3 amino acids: CASEGPGTENTEAFF. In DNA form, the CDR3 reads TGTGCCAGCGAAGGGCCCGGGACAGAGAACACTGAAGCTTTCTTT.